The rows below give T cell receptor beta chains drawn from one sample of a study of blood T cells in healthy people across ages. TCRdb called the 5' RACE reads again in MiXCR, with one record for every CDR3 protein. Of 1.5 million to 2 million distinct CDR3 sequences listed, roughly 49% are singletons. Sequencing used blood. These receptors came from a woman in her thirties or forties in good health. The conserved cysteine and the conserved F or W are not part of the CDR3 here. Each record gives: J gene, V gene, CDR3 protein.

TRBJ1-4,TRBV28,ASSLSGAEGEKLF
TRBJ1-2,TRBV29-1,SVAGQDPMGLYGYT
TRBJ2-3,TRBV20-1,SATGTSGYTDTQY
TRBJ1-5,TRBV6-6,ASSSRESNQPQH
TRBJ1-6,TRBV4-3,ASSQGFKDRVFPDSPLH
TRBJ2-7,TRBV28,ASSFLETEGREQY
TRBJ1-2,TRBV20-1,SARRANYGYT
TRBJ1-1,TRBV6-1,ASSLSFGTRTGNKEAF
TRBJ1-2,TRBV5-1,ASSLDQGGGYT
TRBJ2-3,TRBV12-3/TRBV12-4,ASSTPPGGTQY
TRBJ1-1,TRBV29-1,SVEDGVGWGTF
TRBJ1-2,TRBV7-8,ASSRQSSNYGYT
TRBJ2-7,TRBV20-1,SAPKGGYEQY
TRBJ2-1,TRBV28,ASLRGEIFNEQF
TRBJ1-2,TRBV7-9,ASSLSMPSVAYGYT
TRBJ2-1,TRBV3-1,ASSRGLSSYNEQF
TRBJ1-4,TRBV6-2/TRBV6-3,ASSYSFRDEKLF
TRBJ2-7,TRBV3-1,ASSQRPGQGSDEQY
TRBJ2-1,TRBV12-5,ASGPPGLAGGYNEQF
TRBJ2-7,TRBV6-6,ASSYDGTGSSEQY
TRBJ2-5,TRBV20-1,SARRDLQETQY
TRBJ2-4,TRBV4-2,ASSQGPGGGNIQY
TRBJ2-5,TRBV4-2,ASSRETSRYEQN
TRBJ2-4,TRBV10-3,AISPVPTGAKNIQY
TRBJ2-1,TRBV2,ASTRSGGRHNEQF
TRBJ2-1,TRBV9,ASSVGAAGNEQF
TRBJ2-5,TRBV6-1,ASSEVWAGKETQY
NA,TRBV15,ATGMADENIQY
TRBJ2-5,TRBV6-2/TRBV6-3,ASSYPREVAGPIRETQY
TRBJ1-2,TRBV28,ASCLYTLGYGYT
TRBJ2-3,TRBV7-6,ASSFSSHGTDTQY
TRBJ2-5,TRBV3-1,ASRPGPRDEQY
TRBJ2-7,TRBV28,ASRARQGYSYEQY
TRBJ2-5,TRBV29-1,SVEGQGLETQY
TRBJ2-5,TRBV7-2,ASSFSLGTQY
TRBJ2-5,TRBV12-3/TRBV12-4,ASNLGQARFTQY
TRBJ2-5,TRBV12-3/TRBV12-4,ASTPGLAGETQY
TRBJ1-6,TRBV27,ASSLEDGNSPLH
TRBJ2-6,TRBV7-9,ASSSIPARTSGANVLT
TRBJ2-3,TRBV20-1,SAQEGLAGIDTQY
TRBJ2-5,TRBV24-1,ATSGRDRYGEQY
TRBJ2-5,TRBV7-2,ASSPGVPETQY
TRBJ2-4,TRBV7-8,ASSSGIAIQY
TRBJ2-3,TRBV12-3/TRBV12-4,ASSFVRGTDTQY
TRBJ2-4,TRBV7-2,ASSSQTSGGTKNIQY
NA,TRBV10-3,AISESRGLVYEQY
TRBJ2-3,TRBV7-3,ASSPPFYGTSINTQY
TRBJ2-4,TRBV28,ASSPKGRPKEQY
TRBJ2-1,TRBV5-1,ASSFKSGSSYNEQF
TRBJ2-7,TRBV4-3,ASSQDRQSPHEQY
TRBJ2-5,TRBV4-2,ASSQAAGTSEETQY
TRBJ2-1,TRBV4-3,ASSQDIRVYEQF
TRBJ2-4,TRBV15,ATSRGVTGSLAKNIQY
TRBJ2-7,TRBV2,ASSDGGPSYEQY
TRBJ1-2,TRBV20-1,SEGGGADGYT
TRBJ2-7,TRBV27,ASSFSLGTASYEQY
TRBJ2-1,TRBV6-2/TRBV6-3,ASMTDNEQF
TRBJ2-7,TRBV20-1,SVRAGPSSYEQY
TRBJ1-2,TRBV6-6,ASSYSGASNYGYT
TRBJ2-3,TRBV2,ASEFLQGNPDTQY